Sequencing of this TCR beta chain was carried out in a study of cytomegalovirus exposure and HLA in healthy donors. This clone was recorded a few times. Antigen unknown. Losses at the gene ends were 2 bases for V and 4 bases for J; bases not matched to a gene: 6. Germline V gives CDR1 MNHEY, CDR2 SMNVEV (reference sequence). The length of the CDR3 is 16 residues. It was with 60 Vbeta and 13 Jbeta primers that the PCR ran. Measured with immunoSEQ multiplex PCR; TCRdb has only the in-frame clones, and not every one. The sample holds 90,000 to 110,000 clones, roughly 79% seen once. Study-level findings and limits: The authors later found TCR association rates varying by HLA locus, with DRB1 most and HLA-C fewest. Reportedly, diagnosis of cytomegalovirus status by the classifier showed high specificity and sensitivity.

The gene calls are TRBV27 and TRBJ2-3; 10 bases are shared with TRBD1. The sample consisted of PBMCs. The TCR comes from a woman aged 45-59 years in good health and CMV-seropositive. In DNA form, the CDR3 reads TGTGCCAGCAGTTTAGGCTGGGACAGGGGATCAGATACGCAGTATTTT. This encodes CASSLGWDRGSDTQYF.